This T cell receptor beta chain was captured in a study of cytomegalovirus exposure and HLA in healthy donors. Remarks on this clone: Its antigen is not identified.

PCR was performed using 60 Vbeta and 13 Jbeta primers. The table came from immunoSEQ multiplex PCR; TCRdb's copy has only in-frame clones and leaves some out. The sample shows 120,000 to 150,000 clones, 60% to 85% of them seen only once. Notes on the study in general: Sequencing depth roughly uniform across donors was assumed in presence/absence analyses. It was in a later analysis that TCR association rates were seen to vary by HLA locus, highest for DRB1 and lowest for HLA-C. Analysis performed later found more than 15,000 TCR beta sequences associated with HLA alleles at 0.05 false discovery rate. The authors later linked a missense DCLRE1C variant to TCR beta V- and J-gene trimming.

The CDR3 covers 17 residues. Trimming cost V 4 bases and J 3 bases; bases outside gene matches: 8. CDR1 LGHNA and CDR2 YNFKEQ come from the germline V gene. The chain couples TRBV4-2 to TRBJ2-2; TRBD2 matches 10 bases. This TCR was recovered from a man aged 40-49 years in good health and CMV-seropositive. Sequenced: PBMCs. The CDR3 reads CASSRSGTSDYTGELFF. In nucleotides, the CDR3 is TGTGCCAGCAGCCGTTCCGGGACTAGCGATTACACCGGGGAGCTGTTTTTT.